This T cell receptor (beta chain) originates from a study of response to subunit inactivated influenza vaccine. A single record per CDR3 protein comes from TCRdb applying MiXCR to the RT-PCR reads. The data show hundreds of thousands of distinct CDR3 sequences, around 10% seen once. Study results and caveats: It was suggested by the authors that few new T cells are recruited by each seasonal influenza vaccination.

This clonotype was found a few times. Its matching antigen is unknown. The CDR3 has 14 residues. Trimming took off 0 bases at V and 6 bases at J, with 9 bases between the two ends. Germline-derived CDR1 and CDR2 are MNHEY and SVGAGI. The sample also formed part of further work on T cells expressing NK-cell markers. This second study notes: TCR beta cDNA was made by 5'RACE template switching with UMIs.

This chain connects TRBV6-5 to TRBJ1-5; D gene ambiguous. The sequence derives from a man aged 45-60 years who received an inactivated influenza vaccine. The sequencing here drew on PBMCs from blood, taken on the day of vaccination. The CDR3 DNA reads as TGTGCCAGCAGTTACTCCCCCGAGGGTCAGCCCCAGCATTTT. Protein: CASSYSPEGQPQHF.